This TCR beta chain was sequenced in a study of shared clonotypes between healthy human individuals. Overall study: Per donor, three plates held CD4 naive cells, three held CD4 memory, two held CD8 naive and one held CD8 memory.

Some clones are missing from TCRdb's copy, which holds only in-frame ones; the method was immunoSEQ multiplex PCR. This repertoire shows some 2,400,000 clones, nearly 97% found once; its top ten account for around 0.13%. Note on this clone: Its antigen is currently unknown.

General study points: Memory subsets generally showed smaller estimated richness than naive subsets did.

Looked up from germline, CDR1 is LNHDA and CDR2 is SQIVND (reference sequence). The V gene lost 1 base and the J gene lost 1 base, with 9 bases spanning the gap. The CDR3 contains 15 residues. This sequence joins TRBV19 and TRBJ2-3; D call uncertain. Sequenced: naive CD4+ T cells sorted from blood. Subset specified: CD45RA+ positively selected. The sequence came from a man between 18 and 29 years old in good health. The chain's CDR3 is CASSIGGGGTDTQYF. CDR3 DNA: TGTGCCAGTAGTATAGGAGGTGGGGGCACAGATACGCAGTATTTT.